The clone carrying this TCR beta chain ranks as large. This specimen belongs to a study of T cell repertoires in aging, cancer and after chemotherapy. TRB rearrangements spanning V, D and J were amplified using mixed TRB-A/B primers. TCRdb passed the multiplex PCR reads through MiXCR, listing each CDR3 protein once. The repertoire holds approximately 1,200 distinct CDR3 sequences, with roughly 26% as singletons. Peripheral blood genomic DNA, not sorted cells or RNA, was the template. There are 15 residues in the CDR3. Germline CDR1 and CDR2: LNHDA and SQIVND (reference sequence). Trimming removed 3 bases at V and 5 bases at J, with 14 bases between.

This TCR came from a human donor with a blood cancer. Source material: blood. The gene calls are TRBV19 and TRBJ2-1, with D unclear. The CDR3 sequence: CASSMHVVSNNEQFF. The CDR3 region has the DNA TGTGCCAGTAGTATGCATGTTGTCAGCAACAATGAGCAGTTCTTC.